This passage covers 7 T cell receptor beta chains from one sample sequenced in a study of T cells in Graves' hyperthyroidism and ophthalmopathy. Amplified TCR beta CDR3 regions derived from RNA transcripts. TCR CDR3 underwent first-round RT-PCR with the HTBI primer set. TCRdb redid the calling of the multiplex PCR reads with MiXCR, one entry per CDR3 protein. The sample includes 600,000 or so distinct CDR3 sequences, about half seen only once; the top ten take 8.2%. Sequenced input: peripheral blood or thyroid tissue (not recorded which). The receptor set was obtained from a woman under 30 with Graves' hyperthyroidism.

Regarding this clonotype: Given a much more abundant clone one base away, this may be a read error. The V gene is TRBV7-3, the J gene TRBJ1-5; D not certain. V dropped 2 bases and J dropped 5 bases, with 7 bases sitting between them. The CDR3 contains 13 residues. CDR1 is SGHTA, CDR2 FQGTGA, per germline. For the CDR3, the DNA is TGTGCCAGCAGCTTAGTCAGAGATCAGCCCCAGCATTTT. Translation: CASSLVRDQPQHF.

Only a few counts were recorded for this clonotype. This rearrangement joins TRBV19 to TRBJ1-5; D remains unclear. The CDR3 has 14 residues. V was clipped by 7 bases and J by 2 bases, with 12 bases between them. Germline values: CDR1 LNHDA, CDR2 SQIVND (reference sequence). The CDR3 region has the DNA TGTGCCAGTATTCCGCGAGCCGGCAATCAGCCCCAGCATTTT. Translation: CASIPRAGNQPQHF.

The chain has TRBV19 and TRBJ1-4; no definite D call. The CDR3 totals 13 residues. V dropped 10 bases and J dropped 4 bases, with 13 bases sitting between them. The germline V gene encodes CDR1 LNHDA and CDR2 SQIVND (reference sequence). The chain's CDR3 is CATTAAGNEKLFF. CDR3 DNA: TGTGCCACCACGGCGGCGGGTAATGAAAAACTGTTTTTT.

The rearrangement uses TRBV19 and TRBJ1-4, with 7 bases that match TRBD1. Germline CDR1 is LNHDA and CDR2 is SQIVND (reference sequence). With V trimmed by 5 bases and J by 10 bases, 10 bases remained unmatched. CDR3 length: 14 amino acids. CDR3 in amino acids: CASSAWDSGGKLFF. CDR3 nucleotide sequence: TGTGCCAGTAGTGCTTGGGACAGTGGAGGAAAACTGTTTTTT.

V and J are TRBV7-9 and TRBJ2-7; 9 bases align to TRBD2. Germline CDR1 is SEHNR and CDR2 is FQNEAQ (reference sequence). V lost 11 bases to trimming and J lost 1 base; unmatched junction nucleotides: 6. The CDR3 loop spans 13 amino acids. The CDR3 reads CASMTSGSYEQYF. CDR3 in DNA: TGTGCCTCTATGACTAGCGGATCCTACGAGCAGTACTTC.

This clonotype was counted only a few times. The chain links TRBV15 to TRBJ2-3; 12 bases are shared with TRBD2. This CDR3 contains 17 residues. With V trimmed by 1 base and J by 6 bases, 8 bases remained unmatched. Germline lookup yields CDR1 LNHNV and CDR2 YYDKDF (reference sequence). CDR3 in DNA: TGTGCCACCAGCAGAGGGGGACTAGCGGGCCCTGGGGATACGCAGTATTTT. Amino acid sequence: CATSRGGLAGPGDTQYF.

The chain uses TRBV20-1 and TRBJ1-2; perhaps TRBD1 as D (5 bases). V was shortened by 3 bases and J by 8 bases, with 13 bases between the two germline ends. Germline CDR1 is DFQATT and CDR2 is SNEGSKA (reference sequence). This CDR3 contains 12 residues. The DNA for the CDR3 is TGCAGTGCTAGGGCCAGGGAGAACGGCTACACCTTC. Its protein is CSARARENGYTF.